This TCR beta chain is drawn from a study of CD8+ T cells in alopecia areata (dated by TCRdb to 2016 to 2019). For the study in its entirety: Treated patients were enrolled in an open-label pilot trial of oral tofacitinib at 5 to 10 mg twice daily for moderate-to-severe alopecia areata. Patients received tofacitinib for 6 to 18 months and were then followed off drug for 6 months to check for delayed response and recurrence. High-throughput TCRbeta sequencing was used to examine T cell clonal expansion in alopecia areata in both the C3H/HeJ mouse model and human patients. In humans, TCRbeta sequencing was performed on scalp tissue and on sorted CD4+ and CD8+ peripheral blood T cells from healthy controls and from patients with patchy or totalis/universalis alopecia areata. Tofacitinib-treated patients had biopsies at baseline and at 4 and 24 weeks of treatment, with a later scalp biopsy in several patients. Scalp clonality was compared among normal scalp (n=4), patchy alopecia areata scalp (n=8), and alopecia totalis/universalis scalp (n=8). The RNA source kit depended on sample type: the PAXgene miRNA kit for fixed scalp, the miRNeasy kit for PBMCs, and the RNeasy kit for mouse skin. immunoSEQ multiplex PCR using 35 Vbeta forward primers and 13 Jbeta reverse primers was used to amplify TCRbeta CDR3 regions. Overall results and qualifications from the work: Shared TCR sequences between patients were less evident than in mice, which may be partly attributable to HLA diversity in the patient population. Lesional scalp, especially in alopecia totalis/universalis, showed higher clonality and more expanded CD8+ clones than normal scalp, suggesting antigenic drive. Resident alphabeta T cells in normal human skin are also sequenced, complicating scalp TCR repertoire analysis, unlike mouse skin dominated by gammadelta T cells.

V is pruned by 6 bases and J by 6 bases, leaving 8 bases of the junction without a gene match. Taken from the germline V gene (reference sequence), the CDR1 and CDR2 loops are LNHDA and SQIVND. Including the terminal cysteine and phenylalanine, the CDR3 comprises 14 residues. Here the CDR3 DNA is all that survives: 42 bases in frame from base 1. Library generation was performed with the immunoSEQ multiplex PCR assay. RNA was extracted from all samples and reverse transcribed into cDNA as template for TCR sequencing. First-strand cDNA was synthesized using SuperScript III with a 2:1 mix of oligo-dT and random hexamers. A synthetic immune receptor repertoire was used to measure amplification bias, and any remaining bias was corrected computationally. Regarding the original processing steps: After raw reads were preprocessed to remove errors, the CDR3 was defined following IMGT conventions as running from the conserved cysteine to phenylalanine. To get clonality, Shannon entropy was normalized by log2 of the number of productive unique TCRs and the result was subtracted from 1. Whether scalp clones were CD4 or CD8 was inferred by matching scalp TCRbeta sequences against CD4 and CD8 repertoires sorted from blood. Not all clones reach the TCRdb copy of this immuneACCESS table, which keeps in-frame sequences only. Checked studies attribute under half of the gap to unresolved V genes and leave the rest unexplained. V, J and clone size reflect that table, while D and trimming were determined from the DNA. For this sample there are 6,500 to 8,500 clones; approximately 65% appear just once. The ten largest clonotypes hold about 22% of the sample.

In the case of this clone: The antigen this receptor binds is unknown. Nothing much larger sits one base from this clone, and base qualities are not available.

The time point label, read with the paper, signifies: baseline before oral tofacitinib. From alopecia areata patients, peripheral blood was collected along with lesional scalp punch biopsies. Human scalp biopsies were fixed immediately in PAXgene tissue containers. Specimen: skin, collected at week 0. The rearranged chain carries TRBV19 and TRBJ2-1, with 7 bases in between that match TRBD1. This receptor was taken from a human donor with alopecia areata. The bases read TGTGCCAGTAGCGCCATTGACAGGGTCAATGAGCAGTTCTTC. It is translated as CASSAIDRVNEQFF.